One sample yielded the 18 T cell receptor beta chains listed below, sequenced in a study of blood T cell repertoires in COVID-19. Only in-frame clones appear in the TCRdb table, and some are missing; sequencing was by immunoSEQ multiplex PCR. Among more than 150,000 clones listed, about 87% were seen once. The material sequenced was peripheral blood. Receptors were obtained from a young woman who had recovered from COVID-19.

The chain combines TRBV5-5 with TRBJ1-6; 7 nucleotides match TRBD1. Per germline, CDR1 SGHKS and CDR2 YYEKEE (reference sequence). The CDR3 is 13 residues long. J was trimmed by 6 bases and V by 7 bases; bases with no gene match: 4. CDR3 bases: TGTGCCAGCGGGCAGGGGGGTAATTCACCCCTCCACTTT. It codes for CASGQGGNSPLHF.

This CDR3 reads CAISESPPDYGYTF. CDR3 in DNA: TGTGCCATCAGTGAGAGTCCGCCGGACTATGGCTACACCTTC. The chain is built from TRBV10-3 and TRBJ1-2; no definite D call. CDR3 length: 14 residues. Germline lookup yields CDR1 ENHRY and CDR2 SYGVKD. V lost 2 bases and J lost 3, with 10 bases in between.

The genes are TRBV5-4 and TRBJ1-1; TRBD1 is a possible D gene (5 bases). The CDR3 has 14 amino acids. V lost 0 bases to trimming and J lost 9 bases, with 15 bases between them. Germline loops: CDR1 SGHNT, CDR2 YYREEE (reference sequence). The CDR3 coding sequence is TGTGCCAGCAGCTTGGGGGCGGGGACTGCTAAAGCTTTCTTT. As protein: CASSLGAGTAKAFF.

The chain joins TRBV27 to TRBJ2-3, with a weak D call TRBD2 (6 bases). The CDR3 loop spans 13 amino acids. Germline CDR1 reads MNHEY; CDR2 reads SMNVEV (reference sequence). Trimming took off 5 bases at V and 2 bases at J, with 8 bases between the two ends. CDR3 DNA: TGTGCCAGCAGTCCGGGGGACACAGATACGCAGTATTTT. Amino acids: CASSPGDTDTQYF.

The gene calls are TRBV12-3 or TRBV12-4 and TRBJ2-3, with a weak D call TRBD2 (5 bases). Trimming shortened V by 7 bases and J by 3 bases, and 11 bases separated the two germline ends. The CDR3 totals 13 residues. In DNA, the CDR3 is TGTGCCAGCACGGGCTCGGGGACAGATACGCAGTATTTT. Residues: CASTGSGTDTQYF.

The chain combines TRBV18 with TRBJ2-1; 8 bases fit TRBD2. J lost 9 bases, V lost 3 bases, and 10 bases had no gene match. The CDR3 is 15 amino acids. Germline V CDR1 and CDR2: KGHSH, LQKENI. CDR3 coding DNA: TGTGCCAGCTCACCTTCTAGCGGGCCTGGTACTGAGCAGTTCTTC. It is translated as CASSPSSGPGTEQFF.

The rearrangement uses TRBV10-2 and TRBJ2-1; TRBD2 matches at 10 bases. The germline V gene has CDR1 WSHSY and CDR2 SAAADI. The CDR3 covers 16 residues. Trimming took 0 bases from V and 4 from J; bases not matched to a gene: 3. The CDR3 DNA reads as TGCGCCAGCAGTGAGTCCTCAGCGGGGGGGTACAATGAGCAGTTCTTC. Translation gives CASSESSAGGYNEQFF.

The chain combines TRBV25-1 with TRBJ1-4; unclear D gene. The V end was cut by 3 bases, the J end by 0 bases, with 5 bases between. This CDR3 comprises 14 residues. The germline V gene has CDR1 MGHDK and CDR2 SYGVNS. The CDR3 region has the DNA TGTGCCAGCAGTGAGGCTGCAACTAATGAAAAACTGTTTTTT. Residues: CASSEAATNEKLFF.

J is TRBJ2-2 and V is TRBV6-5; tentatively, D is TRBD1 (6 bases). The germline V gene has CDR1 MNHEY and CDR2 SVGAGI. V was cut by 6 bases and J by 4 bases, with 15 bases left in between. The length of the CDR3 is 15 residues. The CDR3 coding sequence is TGTGCCAGCAGCGCAACAGGGTTGGGCACCGGGGAGCTGTTTTTT. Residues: CASSATGLGTGELFF.

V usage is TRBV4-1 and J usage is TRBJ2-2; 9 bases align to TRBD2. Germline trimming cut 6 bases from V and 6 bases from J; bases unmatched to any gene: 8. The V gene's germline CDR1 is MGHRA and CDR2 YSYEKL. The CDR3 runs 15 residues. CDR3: CASRDSAGGPGELFF. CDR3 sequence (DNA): TGCGCCAGCAGGGATTCAGCGGGAGGCCCCGGGGAGCTGTTTTTT.

The CDR3 nucleotides are TGTGCCAGCAGTTTAGGGGGACAGGGCACTGAAGCTTTCTTT. The encoded protein is CASSLGGQGTEAFF. This rearrangement joins TRBV27 to TRBJ1-1; TRBD1 agrees at 9 bases. Germline assignment: CDR1 MNHEY and CDR2 SMNVEV (reference sequence). This CDR3 is 14 amino acids long. The V gene end was trimmed by 2 bases and the J gene end by 4 bases; junction bases not matched to a gene: 2.

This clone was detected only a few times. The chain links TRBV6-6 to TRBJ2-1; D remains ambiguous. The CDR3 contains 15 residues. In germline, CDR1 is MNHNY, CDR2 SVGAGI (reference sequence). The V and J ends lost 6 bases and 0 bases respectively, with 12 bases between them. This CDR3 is CASRPTTTSYNEQFF. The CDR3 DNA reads TGTGCCAGCAGACCTACTACGACCTCCTACAATGAGCAGTTCTTC.

The DNA of the CDR3 is TGTGCCAGCAGCTCATTCGGACAGGGAGTTAACCAAGAGACCCAGTACTTC. As protein: CASSSFGQGVNQETQYF. The chain combines TRBV5-4 with TRBJ2-5; 8 bases agree with TRBD1. After removal of 3 bases from V and 0 bases from J, the junction contained 10 bases not matched to a gene. The CDR3 is 17 amino acids. The germline V gene has CDR1 SGHNT and CDR2 YYREEE (reference sequence).

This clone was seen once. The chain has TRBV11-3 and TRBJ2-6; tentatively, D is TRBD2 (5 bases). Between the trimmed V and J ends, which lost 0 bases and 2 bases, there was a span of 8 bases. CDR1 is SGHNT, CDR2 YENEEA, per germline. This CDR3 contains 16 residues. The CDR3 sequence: CASSLDRGAGANVLTF. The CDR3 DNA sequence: TGTGCCAGCAGCTTAGATCGGGGTGCTGGGGCCAACGTCCTGACTTTC.

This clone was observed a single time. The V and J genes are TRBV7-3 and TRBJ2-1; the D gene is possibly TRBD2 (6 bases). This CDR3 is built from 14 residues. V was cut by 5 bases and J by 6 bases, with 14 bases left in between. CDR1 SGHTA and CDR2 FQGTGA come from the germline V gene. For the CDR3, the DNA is TGTGCCAGCAGCCGTGCGGGGCAGGCCAATGAGCAGTTCTTC. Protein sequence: CASSRAGQANEQFF.

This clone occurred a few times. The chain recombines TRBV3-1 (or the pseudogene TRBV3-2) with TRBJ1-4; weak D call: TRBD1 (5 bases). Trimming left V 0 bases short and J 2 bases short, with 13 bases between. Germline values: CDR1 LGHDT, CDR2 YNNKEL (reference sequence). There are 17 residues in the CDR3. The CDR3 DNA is TGTGCCAGCAGCCAAGATCTGAGGAGGGGCACTAATGAAAAACTGTTTTTT. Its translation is CASSQDLRRGTNEKLFF.

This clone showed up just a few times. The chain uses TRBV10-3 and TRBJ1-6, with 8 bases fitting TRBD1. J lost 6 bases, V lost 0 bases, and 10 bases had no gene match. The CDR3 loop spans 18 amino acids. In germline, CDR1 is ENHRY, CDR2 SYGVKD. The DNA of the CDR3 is TGTGCCATCAGTGAGTCCAAACAGGGGGTCCCTGGTAATTCACCCCTCCACTTT. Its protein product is CAISESKQGVPGNSPLHF.

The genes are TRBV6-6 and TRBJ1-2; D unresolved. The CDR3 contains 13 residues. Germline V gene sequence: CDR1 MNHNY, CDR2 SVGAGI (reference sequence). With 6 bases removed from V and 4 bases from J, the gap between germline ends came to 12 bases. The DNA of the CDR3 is TGTGCCAGCAGGAACCGGGATTCCTATGGCTACACCTTC. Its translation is CASRNRDSYGYTF.